Listed here is a single T cell receptor beta chain. This record comes from a study of blood T cell repertoires in COVID-19. Across the study: The United States, Italy and Spain supplied acute and convalescent COVID-19 samples. From T cells, B-cell-depleted T cells, or PBMCs came the material, which was cDNA or gDNA.

The CDR3 spans 16 residues. V was trimmed by 2 bases and J by 3 bases, leaving 15 bases between them. Germline values: CDR1 LGHDT, CDR2 YNNKEL (reference sequence). Clones were read by immunoSEQ multiplex PCR, and TCRdb kept only the in-frame ones, dropping some. This table has 70,000 to 75,000 clones, just over 90% appearing once. Sample: peripheral blood. The TCR comes from a woman aged 18-30 years with acute or convalescent COVID-19. This chain links TRBV3-1 (or the pseudogene TRBV3-2) with TRBJ2-3, with D possibly being TRBD2 (6 bases). The CDR3 nucleotides are TGTGCCAGCAGCCAATTGCGGCTAGCGTCGACAGATACGCAGTATTTT. It encodes CASSQLRLASTDTQYF.